Following are 3 T cell receptor beta chains from one sample sequenced in a study of identical twins. TCRdb re-called the 5' RACE reads through MiXCR, storing one row per CDR3 protein. Of some 660,000 distinct CDR3 sequences in the sample, about 9.4% were seen once. In addition, the sample was reused for a study of yellow fever vaccine responses in identical twins.

Sequenced input: PBMCs. These receptors all come from a woman between 18 and 29 years old in good health.

The V call is TRBV28, the J call TRBJ1-1; no clear D. The germline CDR1 and CDR2 sequences are MDHEN and SYDVKM. The germline V and J ends were trimmed by 1 base and 1 base, with 13 bases remaining between them. The CDR3 spans 16 residues. The CDR3 here is CASSLSGYGENTEAFF. CDR3 sequence (DNA): TGTGCCAGCAGTTTATCGGGGTATGGGGAGAACACTGAAGCTTTCTTT. Full variable domain (rest looked up from reference TRBV28 and TRBJ1-1): DVKVTQSSRYLVKRTGEKVFLECVQDMDHENMFWYRQDPGLGLRLIYFSYDVKMKEKGDIPEGYSVSREKKERFSLILESASTNQTSMYLCASSLSGYGENTEAFFGQGTRLTVV.

At least ten counts were recorded for this clonotype. The chain employs TRBV27 and TRBJ1-5; D may be TRBD1 (5 bases). V was pared by 1 base and J by 3 bases, with 10 bases between. The germline CDR1 and CDR2 sequences are MNHEY and SMNVEV (reference sequence). This CDR3 has 15 residues. CDR3 DNA sequence: TGTGCCAGCAGTTTATTAGGGACTTTCAATCAGCCCCAGCATTTT. Translated: CASSLLGTFNQPQHF.

The chain has TRBV2 and TRBJ2-2, with a tentative D call TRBD2 (5 bases). Trimming took 6 bases from V and 3 from J, leaving 17 bases between them. This CDR3 spans 16 amino acids. Germline V gene lookup returns CDR1 SNHLY and CDR2 FYNNEI. The CDR3 region has the DNA TGTGCCAGCAGGGACTCCGGGTTCTCATACACCGGGGAGCTGTTTTTT. Residues: CASRDSGFSYTGELFF.